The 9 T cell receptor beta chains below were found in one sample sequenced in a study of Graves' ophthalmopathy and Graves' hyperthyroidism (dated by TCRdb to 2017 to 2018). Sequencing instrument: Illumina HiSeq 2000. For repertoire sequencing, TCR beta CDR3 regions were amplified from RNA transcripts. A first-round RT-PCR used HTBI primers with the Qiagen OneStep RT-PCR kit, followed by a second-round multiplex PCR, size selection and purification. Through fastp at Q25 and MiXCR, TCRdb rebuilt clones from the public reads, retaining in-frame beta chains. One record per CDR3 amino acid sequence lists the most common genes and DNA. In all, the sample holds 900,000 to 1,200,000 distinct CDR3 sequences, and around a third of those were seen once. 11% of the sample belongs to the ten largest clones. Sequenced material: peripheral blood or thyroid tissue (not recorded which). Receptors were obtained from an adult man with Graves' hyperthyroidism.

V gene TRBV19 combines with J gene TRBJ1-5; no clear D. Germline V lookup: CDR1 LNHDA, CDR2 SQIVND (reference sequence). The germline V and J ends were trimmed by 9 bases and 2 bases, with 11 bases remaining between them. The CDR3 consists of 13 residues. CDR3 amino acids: CASGRRGNQPQHF. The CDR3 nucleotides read TGTGCCAGCGGTCGGCGGGGCAATCAGCCCCAGCATTTT.

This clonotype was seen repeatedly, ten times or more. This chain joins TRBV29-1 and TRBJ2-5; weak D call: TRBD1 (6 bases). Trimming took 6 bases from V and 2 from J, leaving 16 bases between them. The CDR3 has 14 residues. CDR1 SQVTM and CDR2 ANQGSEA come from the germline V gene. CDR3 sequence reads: CSVPTGPAQETQYF. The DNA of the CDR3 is TGCAGCGTGCCCACAGGGCCCGCTCAAGAGACCCAGTACTTC.

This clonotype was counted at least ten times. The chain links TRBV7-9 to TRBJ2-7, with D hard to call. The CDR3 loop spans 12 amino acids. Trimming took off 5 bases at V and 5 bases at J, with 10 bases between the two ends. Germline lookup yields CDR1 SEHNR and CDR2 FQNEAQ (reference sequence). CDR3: CASSPRLNEQYF. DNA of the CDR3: TGTGCCAGCAGCCCAAGACTGAACGAGCAGTACTTC.

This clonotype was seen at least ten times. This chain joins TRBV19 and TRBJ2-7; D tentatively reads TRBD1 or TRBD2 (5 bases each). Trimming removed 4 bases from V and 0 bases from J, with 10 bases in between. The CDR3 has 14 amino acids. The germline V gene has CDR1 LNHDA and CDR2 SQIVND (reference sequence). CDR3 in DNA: TGTGCCAGTAGTAGGGACGTCGGCTCCTACGAGCAGTACTTC. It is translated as CASSRDVGSYEQYF. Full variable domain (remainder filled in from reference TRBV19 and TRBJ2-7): DGGITQSPKYLFRKEGQNVTLSCEQNLNHDAMYWYRQDPGQGLRLIYYSQIVNDFQKGDIAEGYSVSREKKESFPLTVTSAQKNPTAFYLCASSRDVGSYEQYFGPGTRLTVT.

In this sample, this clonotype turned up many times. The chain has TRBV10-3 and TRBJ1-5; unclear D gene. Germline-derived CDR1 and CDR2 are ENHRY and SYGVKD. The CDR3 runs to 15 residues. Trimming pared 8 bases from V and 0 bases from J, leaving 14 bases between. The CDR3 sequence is CAIELDKLSNQPQHF. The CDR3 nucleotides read TGTGCCATCGAGCTTGACAAGCTTAGCAATCAGCCCCAGCATTTT.

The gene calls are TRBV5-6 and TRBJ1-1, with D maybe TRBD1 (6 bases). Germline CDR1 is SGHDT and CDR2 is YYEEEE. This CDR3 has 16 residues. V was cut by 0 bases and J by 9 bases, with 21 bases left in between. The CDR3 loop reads CASSLVPGTTSSKAFF. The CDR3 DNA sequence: TGTGCCAGCAGCTTGGTCCCCGGGACAACCTCAAGTAAAGCTTTCTTT.

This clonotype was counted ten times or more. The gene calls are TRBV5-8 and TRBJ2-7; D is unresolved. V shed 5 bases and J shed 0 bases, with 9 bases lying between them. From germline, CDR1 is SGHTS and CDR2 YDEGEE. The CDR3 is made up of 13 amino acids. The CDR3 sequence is CASRAGHSYEQYF. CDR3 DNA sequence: TGTGCCAGCAGAGCAGGCCACTCCTACGAGCAGTACTTC.

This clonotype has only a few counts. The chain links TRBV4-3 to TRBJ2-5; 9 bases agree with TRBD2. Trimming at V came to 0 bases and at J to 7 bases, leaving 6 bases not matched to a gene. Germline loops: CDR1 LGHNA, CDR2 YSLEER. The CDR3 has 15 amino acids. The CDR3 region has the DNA TGCGCCAGCAGCCAAGATGGGATAGCGGGGGCGACCCAGTACTTC. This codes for CASSQDGIAGATQYF.

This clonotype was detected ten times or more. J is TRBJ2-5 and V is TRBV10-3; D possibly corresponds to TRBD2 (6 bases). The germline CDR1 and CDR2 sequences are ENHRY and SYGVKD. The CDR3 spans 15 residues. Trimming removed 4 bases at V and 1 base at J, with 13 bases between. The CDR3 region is CAISGGDGSQETQYF. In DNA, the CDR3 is TGTGCCATCAGTGGAGGGGACGGGAGCCAAGAGACCCAGTACTTC.